A single sample gave rise to the 18 T cell receptor beta chains below, sequenced in a study of CD8 T cells in ankylosing spondylitis. TCRdb used MiXCR to reprocess the 5' RACE reads, holding one entry per CDR3 protein. The sample holds approximately 100,000 distinct CDR3 sequences, about 7.7% seen once. The specimen was blood, either unsorted or a sorted T cell fraction (not recorded which). The receptors were gathered from a male donor with ankylosing spondylitis or in good health (not recorded which).

This clonotype occurred a few times. This sequence joins TRBV29-1 and TRBJ2-1, with TRBD2 matching 10 bases. Unmatched junction bases numbered 0, after V lost 5 bases and J lost 2 bases. This CDR3 has 13 residues. The V gene's germline CDR1 is SQVTM and CDR2 ANQGSEA. DNA for the CDR3: TGCAGCGTTAGCGGGAGGGCCTACAATGAGCAGTTCTTC. Translated, it gives CSVSGRAYNEQFF.

This clonotype was seen only a few times. V gene TRBV10-1 combines with J gene TRBJ2-7, with TRBD1 identical over 10 bases. This CDR3 is 14 amino acids long. Germline values: CDR1 WNHNN, CDR2 SYGVQD (reference sequence). V gave up 6 bases and J gave up 3 bases; unmatched junction bases: 5. CDR3 sequence reads: CASSRDRGNYEQYF. CDR3 coding DNA: TGCGCCAGCAGCCGGGACAGGGGCAACTACGAGCAGTACTTC.

In its sample, this clonotype was seen many times. The chain couples TRBV27 to TRBJ2-1, with D possibly matching TRBD2 (6 bases). Deletions cut 10 bases from V and 10 bases from J, with 14 bases between. The CDR3 covers 11 residues. CDR1 is MNHEY, CDR2 SMNVEV, per germline (reference sequence). In nucleotides, the CDR3 is TGTGCCACCGGACTACCCGCGGAGCAGTTCTTC. It is translated as CATGLPAEQFF.

This clonotype was seen repeatedly, ten times or more. The chain links TRBV15 to TRBJ1-2, with D perhaps matching TRBD1 (6 bases). The CDR3 extends over 11 amino acids. Germline lookup yields CDR1 LNHNV and CDR2 YYDKDF (reference sequence). Trimming took 6 bases from V and 7 from J, leaving 9 bases between them. This chain's CDR3 is CATRQGGGYTF. The CDR3 coding sequence is TGTGCCACCAGACAGGGAGGTGGCTACACCTTC.

This clonotype was seen many times. The genes are TRBV6-1 and TRBJ2-6; D ambiguous. This CDR3 spans 13 amino acids. Looked up from germline, CDR1 is MNHNS and CDR2 is SASEGT. Trimming removed 7 bases from V and 0 bases from J, with 4 bases in between. This CDR3 is CASKPSGANVLTF. DNA of the CDR3: TGTGCCAGCAAGCCCTCTGGGGCCAACGTCCTGACTTTC.

This clonotype was counted at least ten times. The chain couples TRBV18 to TRBJ2-3, with D possibly being TRBD2 (5 bases). Germline assignment: CDR1 KGHSH and CDR2 LQKENI. V was cut by 4 bases and J by 2 bases, with 10 bases left in between. This CDR3 has 14 amino acids. The CDR3 protein is CASSLTGNTDTQYF. Written as DNA, the CDR3 is TGTGCCAGCTCACTAACCGGGAACACAGATACGCAGTATTTT.

The table lists this clonotype with many counts. J is TRBJ2-3 and V is TRBV5-1; 9 nucleotides match TRBD2. Germline V gene data show CDR1 as SGHRS and CDR2 as YFSETQ. Trimming took 3 bases from V and 1 from J; bases not matched to a gene: 6. CDR3 size: 16 residues. CDR3 protein: CASSWDPSGGTDTQYF. The CDR3 nucleotides read TGCGCCAGCAGCTGGGACCCTAGCGGGGGCACAGATACGCAGTATTTT.

This clonotype was detected a few times. The chain employs TRBV18 and TRBJ1-4; 11 bases agree with TRBD1. CDR1 is KGHSH, CDR2 LQKENI, per germline. The CDR3 covers 15 residues. Trimming cost V 6 bases and J 6 bases; bases outside gene matches: 6. This chain's CDR3 is CASSTRGQGDEKLFF. The CDR3, as DNA: TGTGCCAGCTCCACCCGGGGACAGGGGGATGAAAAACTGTTTTTT. The variable domain in full, with the rest retrieved from reference TRBV18 and TRBJ1-4, is NAGVMQNPRHLVRRRGQEARLRCSPMKGHSHVYWYRQLPEEGLKFMVYLQKENIIDESGMPKERFSAEFPKEGPSILRIQQVVRGDSAAYFCASSTRGQGDEKLFFGSGTQLSVL.

The table lists this clonotype with many counts. The chain recombines TRBV7-9 with TRBJ2-1; maybe TRBD2 (6 bases). Trimming took 11 bases from V and 8 from J, leaving 19 bases between them. The CDR3 has 13 amino acids. CDR1 is SEHNR, CDR2 FQNEAQ, per germline (reference sequence). CDR3: CADGGSSRHEQFF. CDR3 in DNA: TGTGCCGATGGGGGGTCTAGCCGACATGAGCAGTTCTTC.

By its share, this clonotype is medium-sized. The chain carries TRBV4-3 and TRBJ2-2; no definite D call. In germline, CDR1 is LGHNA, CDR2 YSLEER. The V end was cut by 0 bases, the J end by 4 bases, with 0 bases between. This CDR3 has 12 residues. In DNA form, the CDR3 reads TGCGCCAGCAGCCAAGACACCGGGGAGCTGTTTTTT. Encoded protein: CASSQDTGELFF.

This clonotype has a single count. A much larger clone differs from this one at a single base, so this may be a read error. This chain uses TRBV18 with TRBJ2-5; 7 bases match TRBD1. CDR3 length: 13 amino acids. CDR1 KGHSH and CDR2 LQKENI come from the germline V gene. CDR3 DNA sequence: TGTGCCAGCTCACCCGACAGGGCAGAGGCCCAGTACTTC. Encoded protein: CASSPDRAEAQYF.

This clonotype was recorded at least ten times. The DNA of the CDR3 is TGCAGTGCCAAAAGTGGGCGGAAGAACACCGGGGAGCTGTTTTTT. This sequence encodes CSAKSGRKNTGELFF. This chain links TRBV20-1 with TRBJ2-2; no clear D. Germline V CDR1 and CDR2: DFQATT, SNEGSKA (reference sequence). Trimming pared 6 bases from V and 1 base from J, leaving 15 bases between. The CDR3 is made up of 15 amino acids.

This clonotype appeared many times. The chain combines TRBV6-5 with TRBJ2-7; 8 bases fit TRBD2. The V gene's germline CDR1 is MNHEY and CDR2 SVGAGI. The CDR3 runs 14 residues. Germline trimming cut 0 bases from V and 5 bases from J; bases unmatched to any gene: 3. Written as DNA, the CDR3 is TGTGCCAGCAGTTACTCGAGCGGGAGTGACGAGCAGTACTTC. It is translated as CASSYSSGSDEQYF.

In this sample, this clonotype turned up many times. J is TRBJ1-5 and V is TRBV7-8, with D possibly TRBD1 on 6 matching bases. Germline CDR1 and CDR2: SGHVS and FQNEAQ. The V end lost 1 base, the J end lost 3 bases, and 13 bases lay between the germline ends. The CDR3 covers 16 residues. For the CDR3, the DNA is TGTGCCAGCAGCTTAGAAAACAGGGCCTTCAATCAGCCCCAGCATTTT. Residues: CASSLENRAFNQPQHF.

This clonotype was recorded many times. The V and J genes are TRBV5-1 and TRBJ2-3; no firm D call. CDR1 and CDR2 from the germline V gene are SGHRS and YFSETQ. This CDR3 region has 13 residues. Trimming took off 1 base at V and 2 bases at J, with 5 bases between the two ends. CDR3 region: CASSLPSTDTQYF. The DNA for the CDR3 is TGCGCCAGCAGCTTGCCTTCCACAGATACGCAGTATTTT.

This clonotype occurred a few times. The chain carries TRBV10-3 and TRBJ2-2, with 8 bases lining up with TRBD1. The junction had 17 bases not matched to a gene; V was cut back by 4 bases and J by 1 base. The germline V gene encodes CDR1 ENHRY and CDR2 SYGVKD. CDR3 length equals 20 residues. CDR3 bases: TGTGCCATCAGTGGGACAGGGACAGGAAAGCCGAATGTGAACACCGGGGAGCTGTTTTTT. Amino acids: CAISGTGTGKPNVNTGELFF.

This clonotype turned up a few times. The chain couples TRBV4-2 to TRBJ2-1, with D unclear. The germline gives CDR1 LGHNA, CDR2 YNFKEQ. Trimming stripped 0 bases from V and 6 bases from J, with 6 bases between. This CDR3 is built from 13 residues. Here the CDR3 reads CASSQDPPNEQFF. The CDR3 DNA reads as TGTGCCAGCAGCCAAGATCCCCCCAATGAGCAGTTCTTC.

In this sample, this clonotype turned up many times. The genes are TRBV3-1 and TRBJ2-7; D is perhaps TRBD1 (6 bases). V lost 1 base to trimming and J lost 2 bases, with 9 bases between them. Germline V gene data show CDR1 as LGHDT and CDR2 as YNNKEL (reference sequence). This CDR3 is 14 amino acids long. The CDR3 spells CASSQVDRAYEQYF. In nucleotides, the CDR3 is TGTGCCAGCAGCCAAGTGGACAGAGCCTACGAGCAGTACTTC.